This entry features one TCR beta chain sequence. What it recognizes is unknown. This CDR3 has 15 amino acids. Trimming cost V 6 bases and J 3 bases, with 15 bases left between them. The germline CDR1 and CDR2 sequences are SGHRS and YFSETQ. Sequencing was performed with immunoSEQ multiplex PCR; in TCRdb, only in-frame clones are kept and a portion is missing. Altogether several thousand clones are present, about 80% being singletons, with the ten largest covering 9% to 10%. Repertoires were sampled repeatedly during chemoradiotherapy. These data originate in a study of chemoradiotherapy in HPV16-positive cancers. Study-level findings and limits: During treatment, candidate HPV-specific clones and E7-related motifs expanded in tumor.

The chain is built from TRBV5-1 and TRBJ1-4; D might be TRBD1 (5 bases). The TCR sequence derives from a human donor with HPV-associated anogenital cancer. The sample was collected from a patient who underwent chemoradiotherapy. In nucleotides, the CDR3 is TGCGCCAGCAAGGGCCAAGGGGTAGCTAATGAAAAACTGTTTTTT. This translates into CASKGQGVANEKLFF.